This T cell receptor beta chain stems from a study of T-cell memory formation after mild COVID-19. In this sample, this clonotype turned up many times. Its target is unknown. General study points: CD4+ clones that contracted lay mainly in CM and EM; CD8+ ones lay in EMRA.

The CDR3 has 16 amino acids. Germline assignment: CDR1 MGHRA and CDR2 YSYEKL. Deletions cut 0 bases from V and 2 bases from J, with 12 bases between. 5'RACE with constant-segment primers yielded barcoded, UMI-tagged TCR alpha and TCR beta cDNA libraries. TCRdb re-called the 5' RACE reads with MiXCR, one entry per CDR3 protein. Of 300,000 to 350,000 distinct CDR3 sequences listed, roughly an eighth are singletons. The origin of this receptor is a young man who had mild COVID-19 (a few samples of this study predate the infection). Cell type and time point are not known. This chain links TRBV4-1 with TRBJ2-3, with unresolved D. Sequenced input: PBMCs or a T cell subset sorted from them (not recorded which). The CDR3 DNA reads TGCGCCAGCAGCCAAGAGACTTCCCCTAACACAGATACGCAGTATTTT. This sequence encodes CASSQETSPNTDTQYF.